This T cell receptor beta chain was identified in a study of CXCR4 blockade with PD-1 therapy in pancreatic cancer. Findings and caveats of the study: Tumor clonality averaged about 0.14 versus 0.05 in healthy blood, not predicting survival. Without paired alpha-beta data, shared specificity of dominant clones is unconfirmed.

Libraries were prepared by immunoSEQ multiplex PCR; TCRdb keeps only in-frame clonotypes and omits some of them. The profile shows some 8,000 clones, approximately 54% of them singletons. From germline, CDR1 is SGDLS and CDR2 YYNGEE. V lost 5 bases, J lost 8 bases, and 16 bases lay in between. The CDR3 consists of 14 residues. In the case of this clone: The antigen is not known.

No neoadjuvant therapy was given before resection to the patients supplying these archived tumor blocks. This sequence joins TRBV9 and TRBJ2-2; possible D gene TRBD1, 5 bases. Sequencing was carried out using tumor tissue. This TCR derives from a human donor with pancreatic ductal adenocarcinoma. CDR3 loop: CASSPRARTGELFF. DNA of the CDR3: TGTGCCAGCAGTCCCAGGGCCCGGACGGGGGAGCTGTTTTTT.